This T cell receptor (beta chain) is drawn from a study of T cell repertoires and leukemia-associated antigens. About the study: Samples yielded about 3.3 to 5.5 million effective reads each, approximately 17 million overall.

Regarding the study as a whole: Whether expanded clones are antigen-specific and functional remains untested. No significant group difference appeared in Vbeta, Jbeta or VDJ counts.

For this clonotype: The antigen is unknown.

The CDR3 is made up of 14 amino acids. The V gene's germline CDR1 is ENHRY and CDR2 SYGVKD. Trimming stripped 11 bases from V and 5 bases from J, with 22 bases between. Using its own MiXCR run on the 5' RACE reads, TCRdb lists one record per CDR3 protein. The sample lists some 11,000 distinct CDR3 sequences, roughly two fifths occurring once. The sequencing input was CD3+ T cells sorted from blood and cultured. This chain connects TRBV10-3 to TRBJ2-7; possible D gene TRBD2, 7 bases. This TCR was sampled from a female donor in good health. The CDR3 sequence: CAAMGSSGGDEQYF. The CDR3, as DNA: TGTGCCGCCATGGGTAGCTCGGGGGGCGACGAGCAGTACTTC.